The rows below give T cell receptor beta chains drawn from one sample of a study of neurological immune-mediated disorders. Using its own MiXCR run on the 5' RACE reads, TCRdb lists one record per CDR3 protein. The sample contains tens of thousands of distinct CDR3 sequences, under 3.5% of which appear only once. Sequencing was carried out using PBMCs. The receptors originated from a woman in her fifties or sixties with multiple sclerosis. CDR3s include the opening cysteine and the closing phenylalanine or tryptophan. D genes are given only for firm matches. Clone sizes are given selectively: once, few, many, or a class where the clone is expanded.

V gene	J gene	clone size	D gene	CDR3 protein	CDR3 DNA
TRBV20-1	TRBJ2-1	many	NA	CSARDGGSFNEQFF	TGCAGTGCTAGAGATGGGGGGTCCTTTAATGAGCAGTTCTTC
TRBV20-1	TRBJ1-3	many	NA	CSARHGNTIYF	TGCAGTGCTAGGCACGGAAACACCATATATTTT
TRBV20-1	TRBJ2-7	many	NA	CSASLSSGEQYF	TGCAGTGCTAGTCTGAGTTCTGGCGAGCAGTACTTC
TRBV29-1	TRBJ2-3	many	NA	CSVVVGDTQYF	TGCAGCGTTGTTGTGGGAGATACGCAGTATTTT
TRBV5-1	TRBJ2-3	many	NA	CASSAPQAADTQYF	TGCGCCAGCAGCGCACCCCAGGCGGCAGATACGCAGTATTTT
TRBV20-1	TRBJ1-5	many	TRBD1	CSASVTGDSNQPQHF	TGCAGTGCTAGCGTGACAGGGGATAGCAATCAGCCCCAGCATTTT
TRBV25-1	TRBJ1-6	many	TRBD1	CASSGGTGTGLPLHF	TGTGCCAGCAGTGGGGGGACAGGGACAGGTTTACCCCTCCACTTT
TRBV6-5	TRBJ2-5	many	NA	CASSYSRQDKPETQYF	TGTGCCAGCAGTTACTCGCGACAGGATAAACCAGAGACCCAGTACTTC
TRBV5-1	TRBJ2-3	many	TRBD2	CASSPWTSGTDTQYF	TGCGCCAGCAGCCCCTGGACTAGCGGCACAGATACGCAGTATTTT
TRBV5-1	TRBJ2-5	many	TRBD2	CASSLDNGGKTQYF	TGCGCCAGCAGCTTGGACAACGGGGGGAAGACCCAGTACTTC
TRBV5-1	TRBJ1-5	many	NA	CASSRDGGQPQHF	TGCGCCAGCAGCCGGGACGGAGGGCAGCCCCAGCATTTT
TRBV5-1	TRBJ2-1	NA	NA	CASSLASLGSYNEQFF	TGCGCCAGCAGCTTGGCCTCTCTTGGCTCCTACAATGAGCAGTTCTTC
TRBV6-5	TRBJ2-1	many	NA	CASSRDSYNEQFF	TGTGCCAGCTCCCGGGACTCCTACAATGAGCAGTTCTTC